Following are 28 T cell receptor beta chains from one sample sequenced in a study of T cell responses to AZD1222 COVID-19 vaccine. Sequencing was performed with immunoSEQ multiplex PCR; in TCRdb, only in-frame clones are kept and a portion is missing. The table shows some 250,000 clones, with approximately 94% occurring only once. This specimen was peripheral blood, taken 28 days after the second AZD1222 dose. The receptor source for this set is an adult who received the AZD1222 COVID-19 vaccine.

The genes are TRBV12-3 or TRBV12-4 and TRBJ1-6; D unclear. Trimming shortened V by 8 bases and J by 6 bases, and 8 bases separated the two germline ends. The CDR3 is 12 residues long. CDR3 in amino acids: CASGLINSPLHF. The CDR3 region has the DNA TGTGCCAGCGGCCTGATTAATTCACCCCTCCACTTT.

The rearrangement joins TRBV28 to TRBJ2-3; TRBD2 is a possible D gene (6 bases). V dropped 5 bases and J dropped 8 bases, with 26 bases sitting between them. This CDR3 has 17 residues. Germline V gene data show CDR1 as MDHEN and CDR2 as SYDVKM. CDR3 residues: CASSPPAGTPSSGTQYF. The CDR3 bases are TGTGCCAGCAGTCCCCCGGCAGGGACTCCATCTTCCGGTACGCAGTATTTT.

The rearrangement uses TRBV2 and TRBJ2-7; perhaps TRBD1 as D (6 bases). Germline V gene data show CDR1 as SNHLY and CDR2 as FYNNEI. The CDR3 covers 16 residues. Trimming stripped 7 bases from V and 3 bases from J, with 22 bases between. CDR3 in amino acids: CASTQWGQMGNYEQYF. CDR3 coding DNA: TGTGCCAGCACCCAGTGGGGGCAGATGGGGAACTACGAGCAGTACTTC.

V gene TRBV7-2 combines with J gene TRBJ1-1, with 7 bases aligning to TRBD1. Per germline, CDR1 SGHTA and CDR2 FQGNSA. Losses at the gene ends were 5 bases for V and 3 bases for J; bases not matched to a gene: 6. The CDR3 totals 14 residues. CDR3 sequence (DNA): TGTGCCAGCAGCCTGCAGGGGGGAGACACTGAAGCTTTCTTT. As protein: CASSLQGGDTEAFF.

The rearrangement joins TRBV5-1 to TRBJ2-3, with D possibly matching TRBD1 (5 bases). From germline, CDR1 is SGHRS and CDR2 YFSETQ. CDR3 length: 15 residues. V dropped 0 bases and J dropped 2 bases, with 10 bases sitting between them. CDR3 bases: TGCGCCAGCAGCTTGGACGGCAGGGTCACAGATACGCAGTATTTT. Translating it yields CASSLDGRVTDTQYF. The full variable domain, in which reference TRBV5-1 and TRBJ2-3 provide the parts outside the CDR3, is KAGVTQTPRYLIKTRGQQVTLSCSPISGHRSVSWYQQTPGQGLQFLFEYFSETQRNKGNFPGRFSGRQFSNSRSEMNVSTLELGDSALYLCASSLDGRVTDTQYFGPGTRLTVL.

The chain combines TRBV27 with TRBJ2-7; D perhaps matches TRBD1 (6 bases). The CDR3 contains 15 residues. CDR1 is MNHEY, CDR2 SMNVEV, per germline (reference sequence). V lost 5 bases and J lost 0, with 14 bases in between. CDR3 protein: CASSPWDITSYEQYF. The CDR3 DNA reads TGTGCCAGCAGTCCCTGGGACATTACCTCCTACGAGCAGTACTTC.

The chain recombines TRBV15 with TRBJ1-1; tentatively, D is TRBD1 (6 bases). The CDR3 covers 14 residues. Germline CDR1 LNHNV, CDR2 YYDKDF (reference sequence). Trimming left V 9 bases short and J 1 base short, with 15 bases between. The CDR3 DNA reads TGTGCCACGGGGGCAGGCCGGGGGAACACTGAAGCTTTCTTT. The encoded protein is CATGAGRGNTEAFF.

The J gene is TRBJ2-3, the V gene TRBV5-1; no clear D. Between the trimmed V and J ends, which lost 1 base and 2 bases, there was a span of 5 bases. Looked up from germline, CDR1 is SGHRS and CDR2 is YFSETQ. CDR3 size: 13 residues. CDR3 nucleotide sequence: TGCGCCAGCAGCTTGATCCCCACAGATACGCAGTATTTT. It translates to CASSLIPTDTQYF.

The genes are TRBV2 and TRBJ1-1; no clear D. Germline V gene sequence: CDR1 SNHLY, CDR2 FYNNEI. V was clipped by 4 bases and J by 1 base, with 7 bases between them. The CDR3 spans 13 residues. CDR3 residues: CASSVARNTEAFF. The CDR3 DNA sequence: TGTGCCAGCAGTGTTGCTCGGAACACTGAAGCTTTCTTT. The variable domain in full, with the rest retrieved from reference TRBV2 and TRBJ1-1, is EPEVTQTPSHQVTQMGQEVILRCVPISNHLYFYWYRQILGQKVEFLVSFYNNEISEKSEIFDDQFSVERPDGSNFTLKIRSTKLEDSAMYFCASSVARNTEAFFGQGTRLTVV.

The chain combines TRBV29-1 with TRBJ2-5, with 11 bases matching TRBD1. From germline, CDR1 is SQVTM and CDR2 ANQGSEA. This CDR3 is built from 16 residues. V gave up 6 bases and J gave up 3 bases; unmatched junction bases: 12. In nucleotides, the CDR3 is TGCAGCGTCCATCCCGGGACAGGGGGTTTTGAAGAGACCCAGTACTTC. Protein sequence: CSVHPGTGGFEETQYF.

The J gene is TRBJ2-5, the V gene TRBV7-2; D call uncertain. The CDR3 sequence is 12 residues long. V was cut by 1 base and J by 3 bases, with 3 bases left in between. Germline V gene lookup returns CDR1 SGHTA and CDR2 FQGNSA. CDR3 DNA sequence: TGTGCCAGCAGCTTAGGAAAAGAGACCCAGTACTTC. It encodes CASSLGKETQYF. Together with reference TRBV7-2 and TRBJ2-5, the CDR3 gives the full variable domain: GAGVSQSPSNKVTEKGKDVELRCDPISGHTALYWYRQSLGQGLEFLIYFQGNSAPDKSGLPSDRFSAERTGGSVSTLTIQRTQQEDSAVYLCASSLGKETQYFGPGTRLLVL.

The gene calls are TRBV5-1 and TRBJ2-5, with 10 bases that match TRBD1. With V trimmed by 0 bases and J by 3 bases, 2 bases remained unmatched. Germline V gene lookup returns CDR1 SGHRS and CDR2 YFSETQ. The CDR3 is 15 residues long. CDR3 amino acids: CASSLDGTGEETQYF. CDR3 nucleotide sequence: TGCGCCAGCAGCTTGGACGGGACAGGGGAAGAGACCCAGTACTTC.

The chain has TRBV29-1 and TRBJ2-3, with 7 positions matching TRBD2. The germline V gene has CDR1 SQVTM and CDR2 ANQGSEA. With 4 bases clipped from V and 6 bases from J, the junction kept 7 bases outside the gene matches. The CDR3 covers 13 residues. The CDR3 is CSVGVAGVDTQYF. CDR3 sequence (DNA): TGCAGCGTTGGGGTGGCGGGAGTTGATACGCAGTATTTT.

This clone was seen once. The J gene is TRBJ2-7, the V gene TRBV28; D might be TRBD2 (7 bases). The V and J ends lost 1 base and 4 bases respectively, with 11 bases between them. This CDR3 spans 14 amino acids. In germline, CDR1 is MDHEN, CDR2 SYDVKM. The CDR3 DNA reads as TGTGCCAGCAGTTTATCCGGGGGGCCGTACGAGCAGTACTTC. It specifies CASSLSGGPYEQYF.

This clone showed up just once. The chain combines TRBV2 with TRBJ2-5, with a possible D match to TRBD2 (6 bases). Germline V gene sequence: CDR1 SNHLY, CDR2 FYNNEI. The CDR3 is made up of 14 amino acids. The V end lost 2 bases, the J end lost 7 bases, and 14 bases lay between the germline ends. In nucleotides, the CDR3 is TGTGCCAGCAGTGAATTCCAGGGAGGAGGGACCCAGTACTTC. It yields the protein CASSEFQGGGTQYF.

V gene TRBV28 combines with J gene TRBJ1-2, with D maybe TRBD1 (5 bases). The CDR3 extends over 12 amino acids. V was shortened by 8 bases and J by 6 bases, with 13 bases between the two germline ends. CDR1 is MDHEN and CDR2 is SYDVKM in the germline V gene. The CDR3 DNA follows: TGTGCCAGCGGGGGACGCCAGGATGGCTACACCTTC. Translating gives CASGGRQDGYTF.

V is TRBV28 and J is TRBJ2-1, with D perhaps matching TRBD2 (5 bases). The germline V gene encodes CDR1 MDHEN and CDR2 SYDVKM. This CDR3 has 16 amino acids. V was cut by 3 bases and J by 0 bases, with 12 bases left in between. CDR3 sequence: CASSLRVASSYNEQFF. The CDR3 coding sequence is TGTGCCAGCAGTTTGCGGGTCGCTAGCTCCTACAATGAGCAGTTCTTC.

The rearrangement uses TRBV28 and TRBJ1-3; tentatively, D is TRBD1 (6 bases). This CDR3 contains 15 residues. The V end was cut by 5 bases, the J end by 4 bases, with 15 bases between. Germline loops: CDR1 MDHEN, CDR2 SYDVKM. The CDR3 protein is CASSDTGLVGNTIYF. DNA for the CDR3: TGTGCCAGCAGTGATACAGGGTTGGTCGGAAACACCATATATTTT.

This clone was picked up one time. This chain uses TRBV2 with TRBJ2-3; 13 bases agree with TRBD2. Germline loops: CDR1 SNHLY, CDR2 FYNNEI. CDR3 length: 15 residues. Losses at the gene ends were 5 bases for V and 3 bases for J; bases not matched to a gene: 2. The CDR3 DNA reads TGTGCCAGCAGTTGGGGACTAGCGGGGACAGATACGCAGTATTTT. Translated, it gives CASSWGLAGTDTQYF. The full variable domain, completed using reference TRBV2 and TRBJ2-3, is EPEVTQTPSHQVTQMGQEVILRCVPISNHLYFYWYRQILGQKVEFLVSFYNNEISEKSEIFDDQFSVERPDGSNFTLKIRSTKLEDSAMYFCASSWGLAGTDTQYFGPGTRLTVL.

This clone occurred once. This rearrangement joins TRBV4-1 to TRBJ1-2; no reliable D call. V dropped 0 bases and J dropped 8 bases, with 16 bases sitting between them. The CDR3 runs 15 residues. Germline V CDR1 and CDR2: MGHRA, YSYEKL. As DNA, the CDR3 is TGCGCCAGCAGCCAAGATGAGGGCGAGAGCCGAGGCTACACCTTC. Its translation is CASSQDEGESRGYTF.

The genes are TRBV6-1 and TRBJ1-5; D gene unclear. Germline CDR1 MNHNS, CDR2 SASEGT. V shed 4 bases and J shed 2 bases, with 18 bases lying between them. The CDR3 consists of 17 residues. CDR3 sequence reads: CASSVSGTYRGNQPQHF. As DNA, the CDR3 is TGTGCCAGCAGTGTGTCAGGCACCTATAGAGGCAATCAGCCCCAGCATTTT.

Details on this clone: This specimen includes other DNA sequences encoding the same CDR3. The rearrangement uses TRBV5-1 and TRBJ1-3; D gene uncertain. Trimming took 2 bases from V and 0 from J, leaving 6 bases between them. Germline V gene data show CDR1 as SGHRS and CDR2 as YFSETQ. The CDR3 is 14 amino acids. CDR3 amino acids: CASSFGSSGNTIYF. CDR3 DNA: TGCGCCAGCAGCTTCGGGAGCTCTGGAAACACCATATATTTT.

The chain carries TRBV11-3 and TRBJ1-1; TRBD1 matches at 8 bases. J was trimmed by 0 bases and V by 5 bases; bases with no gene match: 5. The CDR3 spans 15 residues. The germline CDR1 and CDR2 sequences are SGHNT and YENEEA. Here the CDR3 reads CASSPRQGMNTEAFF. CDR3 nucleotide sequence: TGTGCCAGCAGCCCAAGACAGGGGATGAACACTGAAGCTTTCTTT.

The gene calls are TRBV7-8 and TRBJ1-1, with a tentative D call TRBD1 (5 bases). The CDR3 has 13 amino acids. From germline, CDR1 is SGHVS and CDR2 FQNEAQ. The V and J ends lost 6 bases and 1 base respectively, with 9 bases between them. For the CDR3, the DNA is TGTGCCAGCAGGAAAACAGGGAACACTGAAGCTTTCTTT. Its translation: CASRKTGNTEAFF.

The V call is TRBV20-1, the J call TRBJ2-7, with D unresolved. CDR3 length: 12 amino acids. Trimming stripped 3 bases from V and 2 bases from J, with 8 bases between. Germline V gene sequence: CDR1 DFQATT, CDR2 SNEGSKA (reference sequence). The DNA for the CDR3 is TGCAGTGCTAGTCAGTCCCCCTACGAGCAGTACTTC. It codes for CSASQSPYEQYF.

This clone has a single count. The CDR3 coding sequence is TGTGCCAGCAGCTTGAGGGGGACCGGATACGAGCAGTACTTC. Amino acids: CASSLRGTGYEQYF. J is TRBJ2-7 and V is TRBV5-4; the D gene is possibly TRBD1 (6 bases). Germline CDR1 reads SGHNT; CDR2 reads YYREEE (reference sequence). V was pared by 1 base and J by 4 bases, with 12 bases between. CDR3 length: 14 residues.

This chain connects TRBV5-1 to TRBJ2-7, with no clear D. V dropped 0 bases and J dropped 6 bases, with 13 bases sitting between them. The CDR3 extends over 14 amino acids. The germline CDR1 and CDR2 sequences are SGHRS and YFSETQ. CDR3 DNA sequence: TGCGCCAGCAGCTTGGAGGGCAGGTTGGGCGAGCAGTACTTC. It codes for CASSLEGRLGEQYF.

This clone was seen just once. J is TRBJ1-5 and V is TRBV18; D not certain. In germline, CDR1 is KGHSH, CDR2 LQKENI. Trimming shortened V by 5 bases and J by 1 base, and 9 bases separated the two germline ends. The CDR3 consists of 14 residues. CDR3 coding DNA: TGTGCCAGCTCATGGGGAGGAAGCAATCAGCCCCAGCATTTT. This sequence encodes CASSWGGSNQPQHF.